Listed below are T cell receptor beta chains from one sample, sequenced in a study of blood T cells in healthy people across ages. TCRdb processed the 5' RACE reads anew with MiXCR; each CDR3 protein has one entry. This table holds about 760,000 distinct CDR3 sequences, 56% found once. Source material: blood. These receptor sequences come from a man in his forties in good health. Each CDR3 is given with its conserved first and last residue. A D gene is named only where the DNA matches it firmly. Some rows mark clone size as missing; the rest say once, few, many or name a class of expanded clone.

D: TRBD1
J: TRBJ2-5
V: TRBV9
length: 16
size: few
CDR3: CASSSGQGAIGETQYF
DNA: TGTGCCAGCAGCAGCGGACAGGGGGCAATCGGGGAGACCCAGTACTTC

D: -
J: TRBJ2-7
V: TRBV28
length: 15
size: few
CDR3: CASQFGGTGAYEQYF
DNA: TGTGCCAGTCAGTTTGGGGGGACGGGGGCCTACGAGCAGTACTTC

D: -
J: TRBJ2-1
V: TRBV6-4
length: 17
size: -
CDR3: CASSEGFGGHRVNEQFF
DNA: TGTGCCAGCAGTGAGGGTTTCGGGGGGCATCGGGTTAATGAGCAGTTCTTC

D: -
J: TRBJ2-7
V: TRBV7-2
length: 15
size: few
CDR3: CASSLSGGASYEQYF
DNA: TGTGCCAGCAGCTTATCCGGCGGGGCCTCCTACGAGCAGTACTTC

D: -
J: TRBJ2-1
V: TRBV12-3/TRBV12-4
length: 15
size: -
CDR3: CASSPGQMVAHEQFF
DNA: TGTGCCAGCTCCCCGGGACAAATGGTGGCCCATGAGCAGTTCTTC

D: -
J: TRBJ2-1
V: TRBV7-3
length: 16
size: -
CDR3: CASSPGLGGKRNEQFF
DNA: TGTGCCAGCAGCCCCGGACTAGGGGGGAAGCGCAATGAGCAGTTCTTC

D: -
J: TRBJ1-2
V: TRBV20-1
length: 15
size: -
CDR3: CSAREAGRTNYGYTF
DNA: TGCAGTGCTAGAGAGGCGGGACGGACTAACTATGGCTACACCTTC

D: -
J: TRBJ2-5
V: TRBV15
length: 15
size: few
CDR3: CATSREITGQETQYF
DNA: TGTGCCACCAGCAGAGAGATAACAGGCCAAGAGACCCAGTACTTC

D: TRBD1
J: TRBJ1-5
V: TRBV20-1
length: 14
size: -
CDR3: CSAKQGNSNQPQHF
DNA: TGCAGTGCCAAACAGGGGAATAGCAATCAGCCCCAGCATTTT

D: -
J: TRBJ1-1
V: TRBV7-2
length: 16
size: few
CDR3: CASSTQGASRNTEAFF
DNA: TGTGCCAGCAGCACGCAAGGGGCCAGTAGGAACACTGAAGCTTTCTTT

D: -
J: TRBJ2-5
V: TRBV2
length: 13
size: -
CDR3: CAERSDSSETQYF
DNA: TGTGCAGAGAGGTCTGACTCTTCAGAGACCCAGTACTTC

D: -
J: TRBJ1-5
V: TRBV4-1
length: 13
size: -
CDR3: CASSQGRWEPQHF
DNA: TGCGCCAGCAGCCAAGGACGGTGGGAGCCCCAGCATTTT

D: -
J: TRBJ2-7
V: TRBV7-2
length: 16
size: few
CDR3: CASSLGSRASPYEQYF
DNA: TGTGCCAGCAGCTTAGGTTCTCGGGCGTCCCCCTACGAGCAGTACTTC

D: -
J: TRBJ2-7
V: TRBV4-2
length: 13
size: -
CDR3: CASSEGGIYEQYF
DNA: TGTGCCAGCAGTGAGGGGGGAATCTACGAGCAGTACTTC

D: -
J: TRBJ2-7
V: TRBV5-1
length: 13
size: -
CDR3: CASSSSPDYEQYF
DNA: TGCGCCAGCAGCTCCAGCCCCGACTACGAGCAGTACTTC

D: -
J: TRBJ2-3
V: TRBV10-3
length: 13
size: -
CDR3: CAISLRTPDTQYF
DNA: TGTGCCATCAGCCTACGGACGCCAGATACGCAGTATTTT

D: -
J: TRBJ2-5
V: TRBV11-2
length: 13
size: few
CDR3: CASSFGVQETQYF
DNA: TGTGCCAGCAGCTTCGGGGTGCAAGAGACCCAGTACTTC

D: TRBD2
J: TRBJ2-7
V: TRBV6-2/TRBV6-3
length: 17
size: -
CDR3: CASSYAGRGRSPYEQYF
DNA: TGTGCCAGCAGTTACGCGGGCCGCGGGAGGAGTCCCTACGAGCAGTACTTC

D: TRBD1
J: TRBJ1-2
V: TRBV6-2/TRBV6-3
length: 15
size: -
CDR3: CASSVPGQGHYGYTF
DNA: TGTGCCAGCAGTGTCCCGGGACAGGGCCACTATGGCTACACCTTC

D: TRBD1
J: TRBJ2-1
V: TRBV27
length: 17
size: -
CDR3: CASSSLRTGDPYNEQFF
DNA: TGTGCCAGCAGTTCGCTCAGGACAGGGGACCCCTACAATGAGCAGTTCTTC

D: -
J: TRBJ1-1
V: TRBV28
length: 16
size: -
CDR3: CASSLPPPAGDPEAFF
DNA: TGTGCCAGCAGTTTACCCCCTCCCGCCGGGGACCCTGAAGCTTTCTTT

D: -
J: TRBJ2-4
V: TRBV7-2
length: 16
size: few
CDR3: CASSLDSGLAKNIQYF
DNA: TGTGCCAGCAGCTTGGATTCGGGACTAGCCAAAAACATTCAGTACTTC

D: TRBD1
J: TRBJ1-2
V: TRBV20-1
length: 15
size: -
CDR3: CSARDAGTGNYGYTF
DNA: TGCAGTGCTAGAGATGCCGGGACAGGGAACTATGGCTACACCTTC

D: -
J: TRBJ2-5
V: TRBV4-2
length: 13
size: few
CDR3: CASSQPQRATQYF
DNA: TGTGCCAGCAGCCAACCTCAAAGAGCGACCCAGTACTTC

D: -
J: TRBJ2-7
V: TRBV28
length: 14
size: -
CDR3: CASRRDMGTYEQYF
DNA: TGTGCCAGCAGAAGGGACATGGGGACCTACGAGCAGTACTTC

D: TRBD1
J: TRBJ2-3
V: TRBV7-9
length: 17
size: -
CDR3: CASSLLPTGQLTGTQYF
DNA: TGTGCCAGCAGCTTATTACCGACAGGGCAACTTACAGGTACGCAGTATTTT

D: -
J: TRBJ1-2
V: TRBV11-3
length: 15
size: -
CDR3: CASSLESKGNYGYTF
DNA: TGTGCCAGCAGCTTAGAAAGTAAAGGCAACTATGGCTACACCTTC

D: TRBD1
J: TRBJ2-5
V: TRBV2
length: 14
size: -
CDR3: CASSGDRGTETQYF
DNA: TGTGCCAGCAGTGGGGACAGGGGGACAGAGACCCAGTACTTC

D: TRBD2
J: TRBJ2-5
V: TRBV9
length: 16
size: -
CDR3: CAGSDYSGGAVKTQYF
DNA: TGTGCCGGCAGCGACTATAGCGGGGGGGCTGTGAAGACCCAGTACTTC

D: TRBD1
J: TRBJ1-4
V: TRBV11-2
length: 15
size: many
CDR3: CASSFQGASNEKLFF
DNA: TGTGCCAGCAGCTTCCAGGGGGCATCTAATGAAAAACTGTTTTTT

D: TRBD2
J: TRBJ2-3
V: TRBV29-1
length: 19
size: -
CDR3: CSATPGLAGAFSSTDTQYF
DNA: TGCAGCGCCACCCCGGGACTAGCGGGAGCATTTTCTAGCACAGATACGCAGTATTTT

D: TRBD1
J: TRBJ2-1
V: TRBV29-1
length: 17
size: -
CDR3: CSVEDTVRTGLSDEQFF
DNA: TGCAGCGTTGAAGATACAGTTCGGACAGGGTTGAGCGATGAGCAGTTCTTC

D: TRBD1
J: TRBJ2-5
V: TRBV12-3/TRBV12-4
length: 17
size: -
CDR3: CASSLRGPGQPKETQYF
DNA: TGTGCCAGCAGTTTAAGGGGGCCAGGCCAACCCAAAGAGACCCAGTACTTC

D: -
J: TRBJ2-1
V: TRBV7-6
length: 16
size: -
CDR3: CASSLDSAGTYNEQFF
DNA: TGTGCCAGCAGCTTAGATTCGGCGGGGACCTACAATGAGCAGTTCTTC

D: TRBD1
J: TRBJ1-1
V: TRBV6-6
length: 13
size: -
CDR3: CASRQGRNTEAFF
DNA: TGTGCCAGCAGACAGGGGAGGAACACTGAAGCTTTCTTT

D: -
J: TRBJ1-1
V: TRBV4-3
length: 14
size: many
CDR3: CASSQGRGIPTAFF
DNA: TGCGCCAGCAGCCAAGGTCGGGGAATTCCGACAGCTTTCTTT

D: -
J: TRBJ2-7
V: TRBV7-6
length: 14
size: -
CDR3: CASTPRQGYYEQYF
DNA: TGTGCCAGCACCCCGAGGCAGGGGTACTACGAGCAGTACTTC

D: TRBD1
J: TRBJ2-7
V: TRBV29-1
length: 12
size: -
CDR3: CSVGAGGGEQYF
DNA: TGCAGCGTTGGTGCAGGGGGCGGCGAGCAGTACTTC

D: -
J: TRBJ2-3
V: TRBV18
length: 16
size: -
CDR3: CASSPLQGLSTDTQYF
DNA: TGTGCCAGCTCACCACTTCAGGGGTTAAGCACAGATACGCAGTATTTT

D: -
J: TRBJ2-2
V: TRBV20-1
length: 15
size: once
CDR3: CSARVGQRRSGELFF
DNA: TGCAGTGCTAGAGTTGGGCAGCGCCGGTCCGGGGAGCTGTTTTTT

D: -
J: TRBJ1-1
V: TRBV29-1
length: 13
size: -
CDR3: CSVASGRDTEAFF
DNA: TGCAGCGTTGCCTCCGGAAGGGACACTGAAGCTTTCTTT

D: TRBD2
J: TRBJ2-1
V: TRBV20-1
length: 15
size: -
CDR3: CSAPKIAGDNNEQFF
DNA: TGCAGTGCACCTAAGATAGCGGGGGACAACAATGAGCAGTTCTTC

D: -
J: TRBJ1-2
V: TRBV20-1
length: 15
size: -
CDR3: CSASPAGGSNYGYTF
DNA: TGCAGTGCTAGCCCTGCTGGGGGCTCAAACTATGGCTACACCTTC

D: TRBD1
J: TRBJ2-1
V: TRBV14
length: 15
size: -
CDR3: CASSRRDSKYNEQFF
DNA: TGTGCCAGCAGCCGCCGGGACAGTAAATACAATGAGCAGTTCTTC

D: -
J: TRBJ2-2
V: TRBV3-1
length: 14
size: many
CDR3: CASSPGRGIGELFF
DNA: TGTGCCAGCAGCCCGGGGAGGGGGATAGGGGAGCTGTTTTTT

D: TRBD2
J: TRBJ2-3
V: TRBV29-1
length: 14
size: -
CDR3: CSVGLAGATDTQYF
DNA: TGCAGCGTTGGACTAGCGGGAGCTACAGATACGCAGTATTTT

D: -
J: TRBJ2-1
V: TRBV14
length: 17
size: -
CDR3: CASSSRTTQVEGDEQFF
DNA: TGTGCCAGCAGCTCCCGCACCACTCAAGTCGAAGGTGATGAGCAGTTCTTC